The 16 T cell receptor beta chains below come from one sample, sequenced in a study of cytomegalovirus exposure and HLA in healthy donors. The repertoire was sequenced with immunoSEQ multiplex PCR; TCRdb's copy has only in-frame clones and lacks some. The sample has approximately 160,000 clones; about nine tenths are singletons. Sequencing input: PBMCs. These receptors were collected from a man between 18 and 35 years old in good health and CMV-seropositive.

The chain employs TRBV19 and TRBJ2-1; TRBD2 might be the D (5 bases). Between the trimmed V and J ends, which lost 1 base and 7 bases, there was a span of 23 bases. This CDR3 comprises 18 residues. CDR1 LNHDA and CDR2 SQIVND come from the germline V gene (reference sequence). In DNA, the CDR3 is TGTGCCAGTAGTATAGTGTTCGGGTTATCGGGGTTAAGAAATGAGCAGTTCTTC. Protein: CASSIVFGLSGLRNEQFF.

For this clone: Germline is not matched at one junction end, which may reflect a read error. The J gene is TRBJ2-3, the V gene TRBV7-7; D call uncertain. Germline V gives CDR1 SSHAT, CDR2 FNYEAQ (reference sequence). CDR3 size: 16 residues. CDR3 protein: CASSLGGSRFTDTQYF. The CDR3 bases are TGTGCTAGCAGCTTAGGCGGCAGTCGTTTCACAGATACGCAGTATTTT.

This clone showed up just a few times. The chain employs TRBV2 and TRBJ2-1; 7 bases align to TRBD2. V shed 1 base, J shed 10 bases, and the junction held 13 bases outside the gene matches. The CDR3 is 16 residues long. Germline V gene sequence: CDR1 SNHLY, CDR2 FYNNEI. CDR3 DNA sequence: TGTGCCAGCAGTGAAGGCTTGGCGGGAGATAGTTTGGAGCAGTTCTTC. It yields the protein CASSEGLAGDSLEQFF.

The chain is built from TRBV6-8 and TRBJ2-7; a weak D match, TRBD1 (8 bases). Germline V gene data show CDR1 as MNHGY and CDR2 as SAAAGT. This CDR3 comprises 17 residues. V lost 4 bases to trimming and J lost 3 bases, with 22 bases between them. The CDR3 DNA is TGTGCCAGCAGTTCGGACAGGGCGGGACTAAAGGTCTACGAGCAGTACTTC. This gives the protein CASSSDRAGLKVYEQYF.

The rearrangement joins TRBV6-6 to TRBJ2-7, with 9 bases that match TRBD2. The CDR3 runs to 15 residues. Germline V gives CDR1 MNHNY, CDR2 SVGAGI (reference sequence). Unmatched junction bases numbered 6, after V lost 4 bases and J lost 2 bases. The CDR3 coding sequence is TGTGCCAGCAGTTCTTCTAGCGGGGCTACCTACGAGCAGTACTTC. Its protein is CASSSSSGATYEQYF.

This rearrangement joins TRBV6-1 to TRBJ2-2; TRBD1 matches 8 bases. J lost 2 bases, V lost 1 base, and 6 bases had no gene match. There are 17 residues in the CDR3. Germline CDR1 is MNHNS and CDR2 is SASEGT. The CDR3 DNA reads TGTGCCAGCAGTGAAGTTGGCAGGGGGCTTAACACCGGGGAGCTGTTTTTT. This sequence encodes CASSEVGRGLNTGELFF.

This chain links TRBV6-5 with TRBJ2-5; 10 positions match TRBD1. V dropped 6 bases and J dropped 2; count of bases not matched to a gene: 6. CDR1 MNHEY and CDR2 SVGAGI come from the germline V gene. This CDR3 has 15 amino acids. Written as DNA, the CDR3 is TGTGCCAGCAGAGGGGGACAGGGGCCGCAAGAGACCCAGTACTTC. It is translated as CASRGGQGPQETQYF.

DNA for the CDR3: TGTGCCAGCGGATCGACAGGGAGTCTCTCTGGAAACACCATATATTTT. It yields the protein CASGSTGSLSGNTIYF. This chain links TRBV27 with TRBJ1-3; TRBD1 matches 7 bases. The J segment lost 0 bases and the V segment lost 8 bases, leaving 10 bases of the junction unmatched. The length of the CDR3 is 16 residues. CDR1 and CDR2 (germline): MNHEY, SMNVEV (reference sequence).

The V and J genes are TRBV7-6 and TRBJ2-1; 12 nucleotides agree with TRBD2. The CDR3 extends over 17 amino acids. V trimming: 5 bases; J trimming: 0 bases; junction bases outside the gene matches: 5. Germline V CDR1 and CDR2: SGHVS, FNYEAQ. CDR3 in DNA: TGTGCCAGCAGCCTGACTAGCGGGAGTTCCTCCTACAATGAGCAGTTCTTC. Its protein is CASSLTSGSSSYNEQFF.

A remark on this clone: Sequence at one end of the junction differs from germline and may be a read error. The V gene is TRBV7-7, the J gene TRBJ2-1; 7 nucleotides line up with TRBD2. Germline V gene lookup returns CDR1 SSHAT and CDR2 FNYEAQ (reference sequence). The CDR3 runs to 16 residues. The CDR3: CASSLVASGRSNEQFF. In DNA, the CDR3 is TGTGCTAGCAGCTTAGTAGCTAGCGGTAGGTCAAATGAGCAGTTCTTC.

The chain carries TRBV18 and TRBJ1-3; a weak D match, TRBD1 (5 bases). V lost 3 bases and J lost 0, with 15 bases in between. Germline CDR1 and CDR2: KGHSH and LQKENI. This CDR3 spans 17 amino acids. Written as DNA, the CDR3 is TGTGCCAGCTCACCGAGTACAGGAGTCTCCTCTGGAAACACCATATATTTT. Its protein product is CASSPSTGVSSGNTIYF.

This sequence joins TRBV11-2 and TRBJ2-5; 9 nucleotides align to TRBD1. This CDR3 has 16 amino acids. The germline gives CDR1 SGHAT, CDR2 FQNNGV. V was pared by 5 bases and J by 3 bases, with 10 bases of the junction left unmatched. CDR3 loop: CASSARQGVPEETQYF. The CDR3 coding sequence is TGTGCCAGCAGCGCCCGACAGGGGGTCCCGGAAGAGACCCAGTACTTC. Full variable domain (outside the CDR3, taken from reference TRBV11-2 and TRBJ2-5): EAGVAQSPRYKIIEKRQSVAFWCNPISGHATLYWYQQILGQGPKLLIQFQNNGVVDDSQLPKDRFSAERLKGVDSTLKIQPAKLEDSAVYLCASSARQGVPEETQYFGPGTRLLVL.

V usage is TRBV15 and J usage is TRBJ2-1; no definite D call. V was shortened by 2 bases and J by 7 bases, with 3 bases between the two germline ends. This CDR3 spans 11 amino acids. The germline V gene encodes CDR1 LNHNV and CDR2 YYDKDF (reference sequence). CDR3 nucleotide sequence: TGTGCCACCAGCAGAACTAATGAGCAGTTCTTC. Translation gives CATSRTNEQFF.

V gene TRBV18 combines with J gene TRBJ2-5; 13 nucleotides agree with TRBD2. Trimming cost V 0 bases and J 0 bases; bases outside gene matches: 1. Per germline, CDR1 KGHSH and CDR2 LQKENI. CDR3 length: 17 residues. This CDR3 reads CASSPPTSGRYQETQYF. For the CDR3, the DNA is TGTGCCAGCTCACCACCGACTAGCGGGAGGTACCAAGAGACCCAGTACTTC.

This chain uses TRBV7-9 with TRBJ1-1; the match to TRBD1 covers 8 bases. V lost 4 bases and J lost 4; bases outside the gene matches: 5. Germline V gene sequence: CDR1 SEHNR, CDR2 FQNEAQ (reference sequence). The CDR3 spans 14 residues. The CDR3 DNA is TGTGCCAGCAGCTCGACAGGGGATGTCACTGAAGCTTTCTTT. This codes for CASSSTGDVTEAFF.

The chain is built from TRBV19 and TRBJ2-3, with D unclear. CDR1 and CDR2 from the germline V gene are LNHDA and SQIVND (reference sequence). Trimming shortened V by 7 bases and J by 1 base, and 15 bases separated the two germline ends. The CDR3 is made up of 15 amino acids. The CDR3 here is CASNLGVEGTDTQYF. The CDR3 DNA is TGTGCCAGTAATCTCGGAGTAGAAGGCACAGATACGCAGTATTTT.